The T cell receptor beta chain under discussion was sequenced for a study of cytomegalovirus exposure and HLA in healthy donors. General observations from the study: Among the CMV-associated chains, a few were confirmed in vitro as specific for CMV antigens. TCR beta chains numbering under 200 were designated cytomegalovirus-associated. The dataset shows that most TCR sequences were rare, while some public TCRs occurred in many donors.

A multiplex PCR was run with 60 Vbeta primers and 13 Jbeta primers. The protocol was immunoSEQ multiplex PCR, while the TCRdb copy is restricted to in-frame clones and leaves out a portion. The sample lists over 100,000 clones; about two thirds were seen once. V shed 1 base and J shed 1 base, with 10 bases lying between them. Per germline, CDR1 GTSNPN and CDR2 SVGIG (reference sequence). The CDR3 has 14 residues. For this clone: What it binds is not known.

Material for sequencing was PBMCs. The TCR originated in a woman between 65 and 79 years old in good health and CMV-seropositive. This chain connects TRBV30 to TRBJ1-1; possibly TRBD1 for D (6 bases). CDR3 sequence (DNA): TGTGCCTGGAGTGCCACGGGACAGAACACTGAAGCTTTCTTT. It is translated as CAWSATGQNTEAFF.